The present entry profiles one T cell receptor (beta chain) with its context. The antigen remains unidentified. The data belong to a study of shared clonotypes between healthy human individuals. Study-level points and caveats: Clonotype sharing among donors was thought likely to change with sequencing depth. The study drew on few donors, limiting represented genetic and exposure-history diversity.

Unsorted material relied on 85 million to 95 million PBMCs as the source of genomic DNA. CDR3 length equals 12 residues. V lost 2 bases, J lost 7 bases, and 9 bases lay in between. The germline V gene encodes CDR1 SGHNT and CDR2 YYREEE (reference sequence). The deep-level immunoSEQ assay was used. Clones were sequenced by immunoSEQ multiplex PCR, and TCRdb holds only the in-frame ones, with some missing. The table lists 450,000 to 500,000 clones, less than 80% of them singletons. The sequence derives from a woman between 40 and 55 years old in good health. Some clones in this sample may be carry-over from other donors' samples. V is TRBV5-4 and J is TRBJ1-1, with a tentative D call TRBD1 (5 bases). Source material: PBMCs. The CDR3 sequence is CASSFGTVEAFF. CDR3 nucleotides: TGTGCCAGCAGCTTCGGGACGGTTGAAGCTTTCTTT. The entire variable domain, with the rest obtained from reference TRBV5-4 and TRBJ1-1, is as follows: ETGVTQSPTHLIKTRGQQVTLRCSSQSGHNTVSWYQQALGQGPQFIFQYYREEENGRGNFPPRFSGLQFPNYSSELNVNALELDDSALYLCASSFGTVEAFFGQGTRLTVV.